This TCR beta chain was observed in a study of cytomegalovirus exposure and HLA in healthy donors. The study, taken as a whole, reports: Later work associated around 18,000 TCR beta sequences with HLA alleles at 0.05 false discovery rate.

Turning to this clone: Its antigen is currently unknown.

Germline V gene data show CDR1 as SGHAT and CDR2 as FQNNGV. Deletions cut 5 bases from V and 2 bases from J, with 13 bases between. CDR3 length: 14 amino acids. Both 60 Vbeta primers and 13 Jbeta primers went into the PCR. Clones were read by immunoSEQ multiplex PCR, and TCRdb kept only the in-frame ones, dropping some. The sample contains 100,000 to 150,000 clones, roughly a tenth of which appear only once. This chain uses TRBV11-2 with TRBJ2-7; tentative D call: TRBD2 (6 bases). What was sequenced was PBMCs. This sequence was found in a woman aged 18-29 years in good health and CMV-seropositive. The CDR3 protein is CASSLSGGTYEQYF. In nucleotides, the CDR3 is TGTGCCAGCAGCCTCTCGGGCGGGACCTACGAGCAGTACTTC.